The text below deals with one T cell receptor beta chain. The cDNA was generated through 5'RACE incorporating 10-nucleotide random UMIs. One entry per CDR3 protein results from TCRdb running MiXCR on the 5' RACE reads. Found here are some 15,000 distinct CDR3 sequences, roughly a fifth of them singletons; the top ten hold 20% to 25%. PBMCs numbering 2 million and stored at -80 C yielded the unsorted libraries. This CDR3 spans 13 amino acids. Germline V gene lookup returns CDR1 MDHEN and CDR2 SYDVKM. V dropped 5 bases and J dropped 4 bases, with 10 bases sitting between them. This sample stems from a study of neurological immune-mediated disorders.

This sequence originates from a middle-aged man in good health. The specimen was PBMCs. The rearrangement uses TRBV28 and TRBJ2-3; no definite D call. This CDR3 reads CASSKPPADTQYF. As DNA, the CDR3 is TGTGCCAGCAGTAAACCCCCGGCAGATACGCAGTATTTT.